This is a list of T cell receptor beta chains from one sample in a study of HIV-infected patients and healthy controls. From the 5' RACE reads, TCRdb called clonotypes with MiXCR, one entry per CDR3 protein. The sample yields 65,000 to 70,000 distinct CDR3 sequences, less than 20% seen once. Sequenced: CD4+ T cells from blood. The source is a human donor in good health. CDR3s include the opening cysteine and the closing phenylalanine or tryptophan. D genes are given only for firm matches. Only some rows state a clone size, as once, few, many or a class for expanded clones.

v_call,cdr3_length,j_call,clone_size,d_call,cdr3_nt,cdr3_aa
TRBV2,14,TRBJ2-3,-,-,TGTGCCAGCAGTCGACAACGTTTGGCCGATACGCAGTATTTT,CASSRQRLADTQYF
TRBV29-1,14,TRBJ2-3,few,TRBD1,TGCAGCGGGTTCGGACAGGGAAGGGAAGATACGCAGTATTTT,CSGFGQGREDTQYF
TRBV5-1,15,TRBJ2-7,-,TRBD2,TGCGCCAGCAGCCGCGGGAGGGATGCATCCTACGAGCAGTACTTC,CASSRGRDASYEQYF
TRBV28,15,TRBJ2-1,-,TRBD2,TGTGCCAGCAGTTTCGTGACTAGCGGGAGGAATGAGCAGTTCTTC,CASSFVTSGRNEQFF
TRBV19,13,TRBJ2-3,-,TRBD2,TGTGCCACTGGACTAGCGGGGGCAGATACGCAGTATTTT,CATGLAGADTQYF
TRBV9,13,TRBJ2-7,medium-sized,TRBD1,TGTGCCAGCAGCGCCCAGGGGGCCTACGAGCAGTACTTC,CASSAQGAYEQYF
TRBV18,16,TRBJ1-2,-,TRBD1,TGTGCCAGCTCACCTGGGCCTGGACAGGGGGCTCATGGCTACACCTTC,CASSPGPGQGAHGYTF
TRBV4-3,17,TRBJ1-1,few,-,TGCGCCAGCAGCCAAAAACCAGGGCCGGGTATTCTGGGTGAAGCTTTCTTT,CASSQKPGPGILGEAFF
TRBV20-1,13,TRBJ1-2,-,TRBD1,TGCAGTGCTAGGGGACAGAGTAACTATGGCTACACCTTC,CSARGQSNYGYTF
TRBV15,15,TRBJ1-5,once,TRBD1,TGTGCCACCAGCAGGGAAACAGGGGTGATTCAGCCCCAGCATTTT,CATSRETGVIQPQHF
TRBV16,14,TRBJ1-1,-,-,TGTGCCAGCAGCCAATCAGGGGGATTAACTGAAGCTTTCTTT,CASSQSGGLTEAFF
TRBV6-2/TRBV6-3,20,TRBJ2-6,-,TRBD1,TGTGCCAGCAGGACCCAGGGCAGGGGGTTTTCTTCGTATGGGGCCAACGTCCTGACTTTC,CASRTQGRGFSSYGANVLTF
TRBV25-1,13,TRBJ2-1,-,TRBD1,TGTGCCCCTGACAGGGAACCTTACAATGAGCAGTTCTTC,CAPDREPYNEQFF
TRBV7-9,15,TRBJ2-7,-,-,TGTGCCAGCAGTCACGACAGGACTACCGTTGACGAGCAGTACTTC,CASSHDRTTVDEQYF
TRBV7-2,14,TRBJ1-5,many,-,TGTGCCAGCAGCTATAAAGGTAACAATCAGCCCCAGCATTTT,CASSYKGNNQPQHF
TRBV25-1,13,TRBJ2-5,many,-,TGTGCCAGCAGTGTTACAGCGCAAGAGACCCAGTACTTC,CASSVTAQETQYF
TRBV7-2,16,TRBJ2-7,few,TRBD2,TGTGCCAGCAGCATTCCGACTAGCTCATTCTCCTACGAGCAGTACTTC,CASSIPTSSFSYEQYF
TRBV20-1,15,TRBJ2-7,few,TRBD1,TGCAGTGCTAGTGCCCTCGGACAGGGAGAAGACGAGCAGTACTTC,CSASALGQGEDEQYF
TRBV11-2,12,TRBJ2-6,-,-,TGTGCCAGCACGTGGCGGGCCAACGTCCTGACTTTC,CASTWRANVLTF
TRBV29-1,9,TRBJ1-2,few,-,TGCAGCGTTGGGTATGGCTACACCTTC,CSVGYGYTF
TRBV28,14,TRBJ2-3,many,-,TGTGCCAGCAGTTTGTCCGGGATCACAGATACGCAGTATTTT,CASSLSGITDTQYF
TRBV5-1,13,TRBJ2-3,-,-,TGCGCCAGCAGCATCGCTAGCACAGATACGCAGTATTTT,CASSIASTDTQYF
TRBV20-1,17,TRBJ1-2,-,-,TGCAGTGCTAGACGGGCTTGGGACACCTCTCGAAGCTATGGCTACACCTTC,CSARRAWDTSRSYGYTF
TRBV6-2/TRBV6-3,11,TRBJ1-1,-,-,TGTGCCAGCACAGTGAACACTGAAGCTTTCTTT,CASTVNTEAFF
TRBV4-2,13,TRBJ2-7,-,-,TGTGCCAGCAGCCCACCCGGAGCCTACGAGCAGTACTTC,CASSPPGAYEQYF
TRBV20-1,14,TRBJ2-1,many,-,TGCAGTGCTAGCGTCAGGGTAGTGTACAATGAGCAGTTCTTC,CSASVRVVYNEQFF
TRBV7-2,13,TRBJ2-7,many,-,TGTGCCAGCAGCCAGCAGCTCGGCTACGAGCAGTACTTC,CASSQQLGYEQYF
TRBV2,14,TRBJ2-1,few,-,TGTGCCAGCAGTAATACGGGTAGCCACAATGAGCAGTTCTTC,CASSNTGSHNEQFF
TRBV6-4,18,TRBJ2-1,-,TRBD2,TGTGCCAGCAGTCAGACTAGCGGGGGCCACTCGCCCTACAATGAGCAGTTCTTC,CASSQTSGGHSPYNEQFF
TRBV6-6,16,TRBJ2-1,few,TRBD1,TGTGCCAGCAGTTACCCGGATCGTGGACAGGGCCATGAGCAGTTCTTC,CASSYPDRGQGHEQFF
TRBV5-1,14,TRBJ1-2,-,-,TGCGCCAGCAGCCCCCGGACGGCGAACTATGGCTACACCTTC,CASSPRTANYGYTF
TRBV7-3,13,TRBJ1-5,-,TRBD1,TGTGCCAGCAGCACCGGGACAGGGGATCCCCAGCATTTT,CASSTGTGDPQHF
TRBV7-2,14,TRBJ2-5,few,TRBD2,TGTGCCAGCAGCTTCTCTAGCGGGGGAGAGACCCAGTACTTC,CASSFSSGGETQYF
TRBV20-1,12,TRBJ2-5,many,-,TGCAGTGCTAGTTTGGGGCTGGAGACCCAGTACTTC,CSASLGLETQYF
TRBV30,15,TRBJ2-5,-,-,TGTGCCTGGAGCCCTCGGACACGAACGCAAGAGACCCAGTACTTC,CAWSPRTRTQETQYF
TRBV5-6,14,TRBJ1-6,few,-,TGTGCCAGCGGGGAAGGACGGTATAATTCACCCCTCCACTTT,CASGEGRYNSPLHF
TRBV12-3/TRBV12-4,15,TRBJ1-1,-,-,TGTGCCAGCAGCCCTGGACCGCCTGAGGGTCGTGAAGCTTTCTTT,CASSPGPPEGREAFF